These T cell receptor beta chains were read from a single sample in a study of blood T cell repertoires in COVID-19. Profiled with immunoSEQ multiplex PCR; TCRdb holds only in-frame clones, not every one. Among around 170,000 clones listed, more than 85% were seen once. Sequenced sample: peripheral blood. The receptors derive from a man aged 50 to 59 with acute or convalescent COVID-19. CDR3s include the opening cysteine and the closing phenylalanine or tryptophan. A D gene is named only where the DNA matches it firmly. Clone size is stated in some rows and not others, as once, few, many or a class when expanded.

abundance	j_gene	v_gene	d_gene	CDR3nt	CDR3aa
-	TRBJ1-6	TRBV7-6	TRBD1	TGTGCCAGCAGCTTACGACAGGGGGTGAATCTTTCACCCCTCCACTTT	CASSLRQGVNLSPLHF
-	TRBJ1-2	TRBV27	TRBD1	TGTGCCAGCAGTTTATCCCTAGGACAGGGACTATATGGCTACACCTTC	CASSLSLGQGLYGYTF
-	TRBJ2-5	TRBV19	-	TGTGCCAGTACCCGGACAGCGTCCGAAGAGACCCAGTACTTC	CASTRTASEETQYF
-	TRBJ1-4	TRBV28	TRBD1	TGTGCCAGCAGTCTCTTGACAGGGGGCCGGGAAAAACTGTTTTTT	CASSLLTGGREKLFF
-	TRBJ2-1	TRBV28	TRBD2	TGTGCCAGCAAGAGACTAGCGGGGGGGTTTGAGCAGTTCTTC	CASKRLAGGFEQFF
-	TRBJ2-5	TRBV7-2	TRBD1	TGTGCCAGCAGCCCCCGGACAGGGAGGCAAGAGACCCAGTACTTC	CASSPRTGRQETQYF
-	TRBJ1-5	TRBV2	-	TGTGCCAGCAGTGAAGGGGTCACGGGGCCCCAGCATTTT	CASSEGVTGPQHF
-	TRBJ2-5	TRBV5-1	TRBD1	TGCGCCAGCAGGAATACAGGGGGCAGCCAAGAGACCCAGTACTTC	CASRNTGGSQETQYF
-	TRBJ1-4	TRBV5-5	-	TGTGCCAGCAGCTTGCGGCGGTACAATGAAAAACTGTTTTTT	CASSLRRYNEKLFF
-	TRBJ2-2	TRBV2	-	TGTGCCAGCAGTGAAAGGGGGAAGCTGTTTTTT	CASSERGKLFF
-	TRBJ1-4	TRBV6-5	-	TGTGCCAGCAGTTCGCACAGCCCAACTAATGAAAAACTGTTTTTT	CASSSHSPTNEKLFF
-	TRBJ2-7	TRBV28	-	TGTGCCAGCATGACACAGGGTCGAGACACCTACGAGCAGTACTTC	CASMTQGRDTYEQYF
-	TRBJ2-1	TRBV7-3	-	TGTGCCAGCAGCTTGGGGCAGGGGTGGGCCAATGAGCAGTTCTTC	CASSLGQGWANEQFF
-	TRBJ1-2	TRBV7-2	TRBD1	TGTGCCAGCAGCTTGAAGACAGGGTTCGATTATGGCTACACCTTC	CASSLKTGFDYGYTF
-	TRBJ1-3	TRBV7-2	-	TGTGCCAGCAGCTTAGCCACAGGGTACGGAAACACCATATATTTT	CASSLATGYGNTIYF
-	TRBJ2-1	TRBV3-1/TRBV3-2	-	TGTGCCAGCAGCCACAGGGAAGGTGAGCAGTTCTTC	CASSHREGEQFF
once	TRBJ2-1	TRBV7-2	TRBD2	TGTGCCAGCAGCTTCGGACTAGCGGGACTTAATGAGCAGTTCTTC	CASSFGLAGLNEQFF
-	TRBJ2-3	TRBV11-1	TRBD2	TGTGCCAGCAGCTTAGAAGGCGGGGGGCGAGGGGATACGCAGTATTTT	CASSLEGGGRGDTQYF
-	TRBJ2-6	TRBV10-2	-	TGCGCCAGCAGTGACTTCCGGAGCTCTGGGGCCAACGTCCTGACTTTC	CASSDFRSSGANVLTF
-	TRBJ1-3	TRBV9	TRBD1	TGTGCCAGCAGCGAGGACAGGCCGATGAACTCTGGAAACACCATATATTTT	CASSEDRPMNSGNTIYF
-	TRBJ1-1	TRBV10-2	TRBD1	TGCGCCAGCAGTGACCACGGGACAGGGCAATTTGAAGCTTTCTTT	CASSDHGTGQFEAFF
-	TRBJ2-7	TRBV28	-	TGTGCCAGCATCTCGACAGCCCCCAGAGAGCAGTACTTC	CASISTAPREQYF
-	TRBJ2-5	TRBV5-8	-	TGTGCCAGCAGCCTCAAGTGGGCGACAGAACGGCAAGAGACCCAGTACTTC	CASSLKWATERQETQYF
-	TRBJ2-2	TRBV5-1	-	TGCGCCAGCAGCTTGGGGGGCAGCCAGAACACCGGGGAGCTGTTTTTT	CASSLGGSQNTGELFF
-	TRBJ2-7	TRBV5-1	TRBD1	TGCGCCAGCAGCCAAGGACAGGGGGCCTACGAGCAGTACTTC	CASSQGQGAYEQYF
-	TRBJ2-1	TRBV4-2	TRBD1	TGTGCCAGCAGCCAACCGGACAGGGACAATGAGCAGTTCTTC	CASSQPDRDNEQFF
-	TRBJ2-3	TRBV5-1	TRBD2	TGCGCCAGCAGCTTGTTGGCTAGCGGACCGCTCACAGATACGCAGTATTTT	CASSLLASGPLTDTQYF
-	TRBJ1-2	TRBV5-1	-	TGCGCCAGCAGCTCCGGTTGGGGGGACTATGGCTACACCTTC	CASSSGWGDYGYTF
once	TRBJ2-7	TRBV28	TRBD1	TGTGCCAGCAGTGTCGGACAGGGGCTTCACGAGCAGTACTTC	CASSVGQGLHEQYF
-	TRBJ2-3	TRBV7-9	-	TGTGCCAGCAGCTTAGGATACTCCACAGATACGCAGTATTTT	CASSLGYSTDTQYF
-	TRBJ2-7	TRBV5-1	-	TGCGCCAGCAGCTTTCAGGGTCCCTACGAGCAGTACTTC	CASSFQGPYEQYF
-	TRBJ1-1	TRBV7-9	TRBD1	TGTGCCAGCAGATCACCGGGACAGATAATATTGAACACTGAAGCTTTCTTT	CASRSPGQIILNTEAFF
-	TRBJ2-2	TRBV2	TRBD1	TGTGCCAGCAGTGCGACAGGGGGCTACACCGGGGAGCTGTTTTTT	CASSATGGYTGELFF
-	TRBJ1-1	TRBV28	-	TGTGCCAGCAGCCCCACTGCTCGCACTGAAGCTTTCTTT	CASSPTARTEAFF
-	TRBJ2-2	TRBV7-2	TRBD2	TGTGCCAGCAGCTCCCGGACTAGCGGGGGGCCCCGCATCAAGGGGGAGCTGTTTTTT	CASSSRTSGGPRIKGELFF
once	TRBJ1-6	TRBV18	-	TGTGCCAGCTCACCTTCCAGGGTCGGTTCTCCACATTCACCCCTCCACTTT	CASSPSRVGSPHSPLHF
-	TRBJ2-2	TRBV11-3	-	TGTGCCAGCAGCTCTCAAGTTAACGACCGGGGAAGCACCGGGGAGCTGTTTTTT	CASSSQVNDRGSTGELFF
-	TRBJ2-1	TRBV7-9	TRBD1	TGTGCCAGCAAAATGAGAGGGGGCCAGAACAATGAGCAGTTCTTC	CASKMRGGQNNEQFF
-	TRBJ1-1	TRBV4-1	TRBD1	TGCGCCAGCAGAGGAAAGGGGGCGAACACTGAAGCTTTCTTT	CASRGKGANTEAFF
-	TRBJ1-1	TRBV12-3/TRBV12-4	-	TGTGCCAGCAGTTTAGCGGGGGGCACTGAAGCTTTCTTT	CASSLAGGTEAFF
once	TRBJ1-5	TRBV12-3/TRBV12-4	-	TGTGCCAGCGACGGGGGTGGGGGAGAGCCCCAGCATTTT	CASDGGGGEPQHF
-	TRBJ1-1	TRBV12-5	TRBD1	TGTGCTAGTGGTTTAGAAATACCGGGACAGGGGGCGCTACATGGCACTGAAGCTTTCTTT	CASGLEIPGQGALHGTEAFF
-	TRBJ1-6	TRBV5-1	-	TGCGCCAGCAGCTTGGGACAGCTTAATTCACCCCTCCACTTT	CASSLGQLNSPLHF
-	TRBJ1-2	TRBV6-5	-	TGTGCCACCATGACTGCAAACTATGGCTACACCTTC	CATMTANYGYTF